The clone carrying this T cell receptor (beta chain) was detected many times. Antigen unknown. During its preparation, the TCRbeta library received unique molecular identifiers. TCRdb called the PCR reads again in MiXCR, with one record for every CDR3 protein. The table includes some 300,000 distinct CDR3 sequences, roughly 9.1% detected once. V gave up 0 bases and J gave up 4 bases; unmatched junction bases: 5. The CDR3 is 15 residues long. Germline lookup yields CDR1 SGHKS and CDR2 YYEKEE (reference sequence). The sample is drawn from a study of T-cell reconstitution after alpha-beta-depleted transplantation in children. General study points: Several hundred expanded graft clones reportedly gave rise to the alpha-beta T cells present about two months after transplant. At the one-year point after transplant, T-cell counts and TCRbeta diversity were found to come mostly from T cells that had been newly produced.

V gene TRBV5-5 combines with J gene TRBJ2-5; 8 bases are shared with TRBD1. The specimen comprised PBMCs, sampled before TCRalphabeta/CD19-depleted stem cell transplant. This receptor was identified in a boy under three years old with acute myeloid leukemia, due to receive a stem cell transplant. The CDR3 DNA sequence: TGTGCCAGCAGCTTGGGGACAGGGATTCGAGAGACCCAGTACTTC. It specifies CASSLGTGIRETQYF.